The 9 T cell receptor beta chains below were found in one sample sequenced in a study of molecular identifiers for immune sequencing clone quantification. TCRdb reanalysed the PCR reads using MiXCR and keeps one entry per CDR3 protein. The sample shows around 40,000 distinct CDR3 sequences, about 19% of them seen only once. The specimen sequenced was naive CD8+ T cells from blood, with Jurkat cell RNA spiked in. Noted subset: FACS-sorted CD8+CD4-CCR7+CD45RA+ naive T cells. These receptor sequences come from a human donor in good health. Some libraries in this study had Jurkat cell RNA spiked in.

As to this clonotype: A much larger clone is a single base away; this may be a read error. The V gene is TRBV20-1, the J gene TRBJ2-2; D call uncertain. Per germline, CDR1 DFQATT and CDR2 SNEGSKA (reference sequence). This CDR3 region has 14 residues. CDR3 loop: CRATDARRTGELFF. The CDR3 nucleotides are TGCCGTGCCACGGACGCCCGAAGGACCGGGGAGCTGTTTTTT.

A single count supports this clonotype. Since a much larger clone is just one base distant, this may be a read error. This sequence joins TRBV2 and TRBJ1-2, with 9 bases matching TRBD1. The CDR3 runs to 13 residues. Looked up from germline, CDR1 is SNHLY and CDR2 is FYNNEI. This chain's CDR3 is CASSEGTGDGCTF. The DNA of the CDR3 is TGTGCCAGCAGTGAAGGGACAGGGGATGGCTGCACCTTC.

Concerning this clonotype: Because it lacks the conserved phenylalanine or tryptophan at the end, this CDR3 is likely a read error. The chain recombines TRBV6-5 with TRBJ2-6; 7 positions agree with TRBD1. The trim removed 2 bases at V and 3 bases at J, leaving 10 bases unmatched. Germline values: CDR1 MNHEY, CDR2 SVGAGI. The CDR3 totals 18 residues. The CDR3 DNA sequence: TGTGCCAGCAGTTACCAGTACAGGGGAAGGTTTGGGGCCAACGTCCTGACTCTC. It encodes CASSYQYRGRFGANVLTL.

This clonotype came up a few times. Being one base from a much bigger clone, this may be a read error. The CDR3 is CASSALMDTLYF. CDR3 bases: TGTGCCAGCAGTGCCCTGATGGATACGCTGTATTTT. This chain connects TRBV12-3 or TRBV12-4 to TRBJ2-3; D ambiguous. The CDR3 spans 12 residues.

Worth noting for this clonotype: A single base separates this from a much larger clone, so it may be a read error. CDR3 sequence reads: CASSPTASYEQYF. In nucleotides, the CDR3 is TGCGCCAGCAGCCCCACAGCTTCCTACGAGCAGTACTTC. The chain is built from TRBV4-1 and TRBJ2-7; D not resolved. The V and J ends lost 4 bases and 1 base respectively, with 8 bases between them. In germline, CDR1 is MGHRA, CDR2 YSYEKL. The CDR3 is made up of 13 amino acids.

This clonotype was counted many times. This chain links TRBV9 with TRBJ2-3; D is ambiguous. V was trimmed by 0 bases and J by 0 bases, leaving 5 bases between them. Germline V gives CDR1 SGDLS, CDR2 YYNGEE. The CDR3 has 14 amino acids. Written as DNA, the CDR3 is TGTGCCAGCAGCGTAGGGTCGAGCACAGATACGCAGTATTTT. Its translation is CASSVGSSTDTQYF.

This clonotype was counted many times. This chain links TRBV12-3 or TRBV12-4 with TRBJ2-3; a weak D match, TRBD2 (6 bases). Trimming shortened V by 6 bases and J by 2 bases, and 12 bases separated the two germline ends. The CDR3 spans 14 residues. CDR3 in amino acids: CASSSGLLTDTQYF. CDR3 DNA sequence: TGTGCCAGCAGCTCGGGACTTCTCACAGATACGCAGTATTTT.

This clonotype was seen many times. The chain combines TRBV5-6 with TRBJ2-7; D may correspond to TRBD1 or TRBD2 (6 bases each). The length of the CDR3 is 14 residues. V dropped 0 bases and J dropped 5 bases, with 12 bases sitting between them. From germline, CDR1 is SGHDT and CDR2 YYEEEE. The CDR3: CASSLARGPDEQYF. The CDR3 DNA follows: TGTGCCAGCAGCTTGGCTCGGGGGCCAGACGAGCAGTACTTC.

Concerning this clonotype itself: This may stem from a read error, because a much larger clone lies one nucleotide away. The CDR3 DNA is TGTGCCAGTAGTCCATCCCTCCGGGACAGCCGCTACGAGCAGTACTTC. It encodes CASSPSLRDSRYEQYF. V gene TRBV19 combines with J gene TRBJ2-7, with 7 positions matching TRBD1. The CDR3 consists of 16 residues. After removal of 5 bases from V and 3 bases from J, the junction contained 13 bases not matched to a gene. Germline CDR1 and CDR2: LNHDA and SQIVND (reference sequence).